This T cell receptor beta chain was found in a study of cytomegalovirus exposure and HLA in healthy donors. Notes on the study in general: Accurate prediction of HLA-A and HLA-B alleles (for most subjects) was reportedly achieved from TCR beta sequences. Under in vitro conditions, a few CMV-associated chains were confirmed as specific for CMV antigens. Highest at DRB1 and lowest at HLA-C, TCR association rates differed among HLA loci in a later analysis.

The PCR contained 60 Vbeta and 13 Jbeta primers. Sequencing was performed with immunoSEQ multiplex PCR; in TCRdb, only in-frame clones are kept and a portion is missing. The sample yields tens of thousands of clones, roughly four fifths seen once. CDR3 size: 14 residues. CDR1 SGHVS and CDR2 FQNEAQ come from the germline V gene. Germline trimming cut 5 bases from V and 1 base from J; bases unmatched to any gene: 4. Remarks on this clone: Its specificity is not known.

The chain joins TRBV7-8 to TRBJ2-5; 7 nucleotides line up with TRBD1. Sequenced material: PBMCs. This clonotype was obtained from a man younger than 45 in good health and CMV-seronegative. The CDR3 spells CASSPRDSQETQYF. CDR3 nucleotide sequence: TGTGCCAGCAGCCCCCGGGACAGCCAAGAGACCCAGTACTTC.